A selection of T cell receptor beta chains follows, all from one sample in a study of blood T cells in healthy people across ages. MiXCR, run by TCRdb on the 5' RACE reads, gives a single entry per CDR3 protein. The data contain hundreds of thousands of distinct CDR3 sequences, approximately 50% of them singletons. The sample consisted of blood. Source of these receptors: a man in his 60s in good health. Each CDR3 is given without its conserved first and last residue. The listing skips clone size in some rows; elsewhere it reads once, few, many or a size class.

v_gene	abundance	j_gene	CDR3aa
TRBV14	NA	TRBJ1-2	ASSQDLTGNNYGYT
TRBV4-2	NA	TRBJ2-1	ASSPTSGGAFNEQF
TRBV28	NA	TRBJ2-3	ASSRPAGGGTDTQY
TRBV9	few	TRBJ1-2	ASSTRREANYGYT
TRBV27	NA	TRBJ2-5	ASSSGLLMETQY
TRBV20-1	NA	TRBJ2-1	SASAVAGGLFNEQF
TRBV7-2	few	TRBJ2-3	ASSNGGVVTDTQY
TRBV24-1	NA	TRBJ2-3	ATSDLDTQY
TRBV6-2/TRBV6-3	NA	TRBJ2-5	ASSYPGTGQETQY
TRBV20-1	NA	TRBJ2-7	SARVGAGEAYEQY
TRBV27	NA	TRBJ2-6	ASSPTYLSGANVLT
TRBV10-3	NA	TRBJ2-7	APALGRVGSYEQY
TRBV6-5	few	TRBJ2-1	ASRPRAGEQF
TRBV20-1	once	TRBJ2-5	SARLGTEGTQY
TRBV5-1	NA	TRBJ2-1	ASSLVGSGGSSYNEQF
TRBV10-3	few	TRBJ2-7	AISDPTSRSYEQY
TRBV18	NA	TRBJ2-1	ANSPQASEQF
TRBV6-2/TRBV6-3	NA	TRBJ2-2	ASALAGELF
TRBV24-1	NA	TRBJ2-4	ATSDTSGPGGIQY
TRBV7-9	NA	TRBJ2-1	ASSPAGDRAFNEQF
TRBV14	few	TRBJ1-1	ASSQVRGEAF
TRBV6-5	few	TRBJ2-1	ASTSAGHEQF
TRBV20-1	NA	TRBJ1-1	SAEVAGSNTEAF
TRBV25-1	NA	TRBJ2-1	ASNHRGAPGDEQF
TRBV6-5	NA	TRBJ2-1	ASSYSSRPGTGAYNEQF
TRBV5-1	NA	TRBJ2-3	ASSDPGGSDTQY
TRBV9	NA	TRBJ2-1	ASSQQDLPNNEQF
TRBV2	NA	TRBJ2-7	ASSAADWSYEQY
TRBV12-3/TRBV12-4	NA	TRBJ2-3	ASMMGDTQY
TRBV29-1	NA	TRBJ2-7	SNRDPYEQY
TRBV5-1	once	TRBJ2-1	ASSLVSSGGWYNEQF
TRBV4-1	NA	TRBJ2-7	ASSHPTGTTYEQY
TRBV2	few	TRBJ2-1	ASLRDSDYNEQF
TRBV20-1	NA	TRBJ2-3	SAKRGSNTDTQY
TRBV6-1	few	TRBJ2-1	ATTAGQGAIDEQF
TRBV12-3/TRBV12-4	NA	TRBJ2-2	ASSLISGGAGELF
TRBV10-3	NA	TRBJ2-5	ASRADKSGETQY
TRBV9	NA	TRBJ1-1	ASSVGAGLGRAF
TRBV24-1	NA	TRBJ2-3	ATSDPRQGVRTDTQY
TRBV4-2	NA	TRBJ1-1	ASSPGEGLNTEAF
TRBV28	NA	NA	ASSIRDREFYEQY
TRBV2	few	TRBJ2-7	ASSVSGTYEQY
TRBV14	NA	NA	ASSTTGRLRETQY